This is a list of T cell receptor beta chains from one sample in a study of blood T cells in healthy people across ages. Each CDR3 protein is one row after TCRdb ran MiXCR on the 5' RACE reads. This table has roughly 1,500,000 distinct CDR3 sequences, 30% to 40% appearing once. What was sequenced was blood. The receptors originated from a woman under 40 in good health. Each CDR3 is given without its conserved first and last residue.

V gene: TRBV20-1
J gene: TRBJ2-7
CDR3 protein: SARGLTVSYEQY

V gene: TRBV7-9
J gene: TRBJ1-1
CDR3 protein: ASRGQGPTEAF

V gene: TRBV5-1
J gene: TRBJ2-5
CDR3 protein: ASSSSSGVRETQY

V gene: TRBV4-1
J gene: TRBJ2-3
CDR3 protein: ASSQVPLAGWRDTQY

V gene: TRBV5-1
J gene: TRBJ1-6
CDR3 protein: ASSPDGMRNSPLH

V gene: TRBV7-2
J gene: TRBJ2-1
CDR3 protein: ASIQRGGRYNEQF

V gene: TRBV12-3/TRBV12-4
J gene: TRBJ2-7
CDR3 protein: ASRPGASYEQY

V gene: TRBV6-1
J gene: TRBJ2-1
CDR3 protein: ASSDPRSSYNEQF

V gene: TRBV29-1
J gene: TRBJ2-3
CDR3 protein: SVVPGLAGFTDTQY

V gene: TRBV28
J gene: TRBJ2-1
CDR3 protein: ASRPAPLAGNEQF

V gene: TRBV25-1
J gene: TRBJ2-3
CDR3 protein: ASSGFEGRGTDTQY

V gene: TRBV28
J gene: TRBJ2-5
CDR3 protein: ASTPEGATSGVVTQY

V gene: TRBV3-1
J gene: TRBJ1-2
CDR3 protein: ASSQSWREKNYGYT

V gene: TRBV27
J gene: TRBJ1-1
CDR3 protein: ASSLMSPGNTEAF

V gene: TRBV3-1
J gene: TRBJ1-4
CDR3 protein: ASSHLTATNEKLF

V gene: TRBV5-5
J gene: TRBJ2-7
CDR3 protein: ASSPHAGTTYGLEQY

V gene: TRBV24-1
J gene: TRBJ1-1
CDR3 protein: ATSEGNTEAF

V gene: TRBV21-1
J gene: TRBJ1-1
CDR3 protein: ASSKSGGGRLNTEAF

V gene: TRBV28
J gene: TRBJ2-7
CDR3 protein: ASSLTYPGQGSYEQY

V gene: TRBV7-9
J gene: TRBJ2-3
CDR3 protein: ASSFRAGATDTQY

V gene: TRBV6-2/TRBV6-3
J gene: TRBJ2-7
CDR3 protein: ASQASGATCEQY

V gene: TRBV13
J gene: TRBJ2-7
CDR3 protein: ASSPQQDSYEQY

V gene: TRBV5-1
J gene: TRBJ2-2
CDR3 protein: ASSLRPGQSTSRYPSRELF

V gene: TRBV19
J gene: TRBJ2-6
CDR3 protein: ASKLPGANVLT

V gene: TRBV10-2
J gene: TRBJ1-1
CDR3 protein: ASSETGTEAF

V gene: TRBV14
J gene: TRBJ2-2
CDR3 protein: ASSPLGTSGRKRTGELF

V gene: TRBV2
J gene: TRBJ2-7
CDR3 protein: ASRVTITYEQY

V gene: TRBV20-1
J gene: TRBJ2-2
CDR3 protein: SASHRTGELF

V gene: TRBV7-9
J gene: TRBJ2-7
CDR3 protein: ASSPPGGFEQY

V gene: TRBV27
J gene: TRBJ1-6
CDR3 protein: ASSVTGTDNSPLH

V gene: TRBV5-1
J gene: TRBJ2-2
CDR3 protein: ASSLSRGTLPGELI

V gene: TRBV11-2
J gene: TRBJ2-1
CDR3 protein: ASSLEALNEQF

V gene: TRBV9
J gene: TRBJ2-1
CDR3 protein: ASSVRTGGSYNEQF

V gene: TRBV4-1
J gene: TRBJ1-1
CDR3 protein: ASSQDYAVVTEAF

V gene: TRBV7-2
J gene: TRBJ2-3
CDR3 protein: ASSLATGDGWNTDTQY

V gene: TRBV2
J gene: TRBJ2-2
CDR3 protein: ASRGRTVNTGELF

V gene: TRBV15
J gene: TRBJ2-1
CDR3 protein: ATSRVKGLSYNEQF

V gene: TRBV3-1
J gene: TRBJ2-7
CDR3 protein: ASTRGGKTYEQY

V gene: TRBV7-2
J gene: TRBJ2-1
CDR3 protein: ASSTTRNEQF

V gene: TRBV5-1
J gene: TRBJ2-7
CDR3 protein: ASSLAPSGYEQY

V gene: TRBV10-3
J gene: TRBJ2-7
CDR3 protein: AISETSSYEQY

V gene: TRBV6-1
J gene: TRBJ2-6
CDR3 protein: ASSERSGANVLT

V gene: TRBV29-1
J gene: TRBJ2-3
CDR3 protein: SVEYGGGPSTDTQY

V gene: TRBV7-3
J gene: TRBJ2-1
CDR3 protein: ASSLIGGGADHEQF

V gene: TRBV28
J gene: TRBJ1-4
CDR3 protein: ASSLLSEKLF

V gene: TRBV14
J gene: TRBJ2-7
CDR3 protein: ASSHLKGGYEQY

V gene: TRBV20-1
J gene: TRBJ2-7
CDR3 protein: SARGTSGRSHEQY

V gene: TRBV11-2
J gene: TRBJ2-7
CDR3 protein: ASSPHRVTYEQY

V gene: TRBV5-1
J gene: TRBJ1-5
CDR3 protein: ASSPWTGSSNQPQH

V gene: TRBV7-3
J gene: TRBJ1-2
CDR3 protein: ASSQQGFVGGYT

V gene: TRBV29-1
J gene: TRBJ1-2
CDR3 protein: SVDMPGADYGYT